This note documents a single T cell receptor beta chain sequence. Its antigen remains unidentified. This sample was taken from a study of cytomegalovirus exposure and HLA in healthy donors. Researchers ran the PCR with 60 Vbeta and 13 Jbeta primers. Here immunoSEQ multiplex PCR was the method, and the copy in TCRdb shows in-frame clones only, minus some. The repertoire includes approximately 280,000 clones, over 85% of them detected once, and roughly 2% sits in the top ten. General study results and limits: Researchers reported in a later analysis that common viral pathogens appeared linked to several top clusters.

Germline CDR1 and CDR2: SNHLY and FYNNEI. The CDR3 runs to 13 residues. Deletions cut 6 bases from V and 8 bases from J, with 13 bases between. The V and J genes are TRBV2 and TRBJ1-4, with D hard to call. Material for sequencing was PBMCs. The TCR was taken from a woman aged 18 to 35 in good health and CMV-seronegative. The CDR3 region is CASSLGLGEKLFF. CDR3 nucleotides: TGTGCCAGCAGCTTAGGCCTGGGCGAAAAACTGTTTTTT.